These T cell receptor beta chains were read from a single sample in a study of cytomegalovirus exposure and HLA in healthy donors. Sequencing was performed with immunoSEQ multiplex PCR; in TCRdb, only in-frame clones are kept and a portion is missing. The table has about 98,000 clones, 60% to 80% seen once; the top ten hold 1.2%. The material sequenced was PBMCs. These TCRs come from a female donor in good health and CMV-seronegative. CDR3s include the opening cysteine and the closing phenylalanine or tryptophan. Each record gives: J gene, V gene, clone size, D gene, CDR3 DNA, CDR3 protein. The D gene is left open where the match is weak. Clone size, where shown, is once, few, many, or a class for clones that have expanded.

>TRBJ2-7|TRBV27|-|TRBD1
TGTGCCAGCAGTTACGTGACAGGGCCTGTCTACGAGCAGTACTTC
CASSYVTGPVYEQYF
>TRBJ2-5|TRBV19|-|-
TGTGCCAGTAGTATCTTAGAGACCCAGTACTTC
CASSILETQYF
>TRBJ2-7|TRBV6-6|-|TRBD1
TGTGCCAGCTACCCCGGTGGACAGGGCAGCGAGCAGTACTTC
CASYPGGQGSEQYF
>TRBJ1-3|TRBV9|-|-
TGTGCCAGCAGCGGTCCCAATAGGAGGGTCTCTGGAAACACCATATATTTT
CASSGPNRRVSGNTIYF
>TRBJ1-4|TRBV9|-|-
TGTGCCAGCAGCAGGGACTCTAATGAAAAACTGTTTTTT
CASSRDSNEKLFF
>TRBJ2-3|TRBV2|-|-
TGTGCCAGCAGTGAAGCTAGCGTGGGGGGAAATACGCAGTATTTT
CASSEASVGGNTQYF
>TRBJ2-7|TRBV6-5|-|TRBD2
TGTGCCAGCAGTTACTCGACAGCGGGGACCTACGAGCAGTACTTC
CASSYSTAGTYEQYF
>TRBJ1-4|TRBV9|-|TRBD1
TGTGCCAGCAGCGGACAGGGGGCAGTGGGTGAAAAACTGTTTTTT
CASSGQGAVGEKLFF
>TRBJ2-2|TRBV6-4|few|TRBD2
TGTGCCAGCAGTGAGGACAGCGGGGGGGCCGGGGAGCTGTTTTTT
CASSEDSGGAGELFF
>TRBJ1-2|TRBV5-4|-|-
TGTGCCAGCAGCTTGCCGGGTAACTATGGCTACACCTTC
CASSLPGNYGYTF
>TRBJ2-7|TRBV5-6|-|-
TGTGCCAGCAGCTTGTTAGGCGGCGAGCAGTACTTC
CASSLLGGEQYF
>TRBJ1-2|TRBV30|few|TRBD1
TGTGCCTGGAGTTACGGACAGGGCTATGGCTACACCTTC
CAWSYGQGYGYTF
>TRBJ2-3|TRBV5-1|-|TRBD2
TGCGCCAGCAGCCTGGGACTAGGCACAGATACGCAGTATTTT
CASSLGLGTDTQYF
>TRBJ2-5|TRBV5-6|-|-
TGTGCCAGCAGCGACTTAGAGACCCAGTACTTC
CASSDLETQYF
>TRBJ1-1|TRBV19|-|-
TGTGCCAGTAGCCTTCTCGGGGGTAGTACTGAAGCTTTCTTT
CASSLLGGSTEAFF
>TRBJ2-7|TRBV7-9|-|-
TGTGCCAGCAGCGTGGAGCGGGCCGGGTTCGACGAGCAGTACTTC
CASSVERAGFDEQYF